Listed below are T cell receptor beta chains from one sample, sequenced in a study of blood T cells in healthy people across ages. A single record per CDR3 protein comes from TCRdb applying MiXCR to the 5' RACE reads. The repertoire holds about 800,000 distinct CDR3 sequences, roughly 64% seen once, with roughly 22% in the top ten. The source material was blood. These receptors originate from a young man in good health. CDR3s include the opening cysteine and the closing phenylalanine or tryptophan. The order of the fields is J gene, D gene, clone size, V gene, CDR3 DNA, CDR3 protein. The D gene is left open where the match is weak. Rows give clone size only sometimes, using once, few, many, or a class for an expanded clone.

j_gene: TRBJ2-3
d_gene: -
abundance: -
v_gene: TRBV9
CDR3nt: TGTGCCAGCAGCGTAGCGGGGGCCCGCACAGATACGCAGTATTTT
CDR3aa: CASSVAGARTDTQYF

j_gene: TRBJ2-5
d_gene: -
abundance: few
v_gene: TRBV29-1
CDR3nt: TGCAGCGTTAATGACCTTCGACAAGAGACCCAGTACTTC
CDR3aa: CSVNDLRQETQYF

j_gene: TRBJ2-7
d_gene: -
abundance: once
v_gene: TRBV27
CDR3nt: TGTGCCAGCAGTTTTGGATCACGGAAGTACGAGCAGTACTTC
CDR3aa: CASSFGSRKYEQYF

j_gene: TRBJ2-6
d_gene: -
abundance: -
v_gene: TRBV12-3/TRBV12-4
CDR3nt: TGTGCCAGCAGTTTAGGTGCAGCTGGGGCCAACGTCCTGACTTTC
CDR3aa: CASSLGAAGANVLTF

j_gene: TRBJ2-1
d_gene: -
abundance: -
v_gene: TRBV5-1
CDR3nt: TGCGCCAGCAGCAACGGGGGACACTACAATGAGCAGTTCTTC
CDR3aa: CASSNGGHYNEQFF

j_gene: TRBJ2-1
d_gene: TRBD2
abundance: -
v_gene: TRBV29-1
CDR3nt: TGCAGCGTTCGGGCTAGCGGGAGGGTTGAGCAGTTCTTC
CDR3aa: CSVRASGRVEQFF

j_gene: TRBJ1-6
d_gene: -
abundance: -
v_gene: TRBV2
CDR3nt: TGTGCCAGCAGTGTCGGGGGGACGAATAATTCACCCCTCCACTTT
CDR3aa: CASSVGGTNNSPLHF

j_gene: TRBJ2-5
d_gene: -
abundance: -
v_gene: TRBV9
CDR3nt: TGTGCCAGCAACCCAGGCCTGTCGGAGACCCAGTACTTC
CDR3aa: CASNPGLSETQYF

j_gene: TRBJ2-2
d_gene: -
abundance: once
v_gene: TRBV5-1
CDR3nt: TGCGCCAGCAGCTTTGGTGACACCACCGGGGAGCTGTTTTTT
CDR3aa: CASSFGDTTGELFF

j_gene: TRBJ2-7
d_gene: -
abundance: -
v_gene: TRBV9
CDR3nt: TGTGCCAGCAGCCGCACTCTCCTAGCTCAAGAATATAAGCTGTACTTC
CDR3aa: CASSRTLLAQEYKLYF

j_gene: TRBJ2-5
d_gene: TRBD2
abundance: -
v_gene: TRBV20-1
CDR3nt: TGCAGTGCCCCCGCTGCGACTAGCGGCCAAGAGACCCAGTACTTC
CDR3aa: CSAPAATSGQETQYF

j_gene: TRBJ1-2
d_gene: TRBD1
abundance: few
v_gene: TRBV3-1
CDR3nt: TGTGCCAGCAGCTCATGGGACAGCGGTTCATTAGGCTACACCTTC
CDR3aa: CASSSWDSGSLGYTF

j_gene: TRBJ2-5
d_gene: TRBD2
abundance: -
v_gene: TRBV6-5
CDR3nt: TGTGCCAGCAGCTCAAATACAGCGGGAGGGCCTGAGGAGCAGTACTTC
CDR3aa: CASSSNTAGGPEEQYF

j_gene: TRBJ1-5
d_gene: TRBD1
abundance: -
v_gene: TRBV7-2
CDR3nt: TGTGCCAGCAGCTCCAGACAGGGGGCATCTCAGCCCCAGCATTTT
CDR3aa: CASSSRQGASQPQHF

j_gene: TRBJ2-3
d_gene: TRBD1
abundance: few
v_gene: TRBV7-9
CDR3nt: TGTGCCAGCGCCCCCCACCCCCGGGACAGGGCCACAGATACGCAGTATTTT
CDR3aa: CASAPHPRDRATDTQYF

j_gene: TRBJ2-6
d_gene: -
abundance: few
v_gene: TRBV6-2/TRBV6-3
CDR3nt: TGTGCCAGCAGTTACTCGACGCGAAAGGACTCTGGGGCCAACGTCCTGACTTTC
CDR3aa: CASSYSTRKDSGANVLTF

j_gene: TRBJ2-3
d_gene: TRBD2
abundance: -
v_gene: TRBV12-3/TRBV12-4
CDR3nt: TGTGCCAGCAGACGAACTAGCGTAGGTACGCAGTATTTT
CDR3aa: CASRRTSVGTQYF

j_gene: TRBJ2-4
d_gene: -
abundance: -
v_gene: TRBV9
CDR3nt: TGTGCCAGCAGCGTAGCTGTTGAAGTAGCCAAAAACATTCAGTACTTC
CDR3aa: CASSVAVEVAKNIQYF

j_gene: TRBJ2-5
d_gene: -
abundance: -
v_gene: TRBV27
CDR3nt: TGTGCCAGCAGTGCGGGACAGAGGTGGAAGCAGTACTTC
CDR3aa: CASSAGQRWKQYF

j_gene: TRBJ1-4
d_gene: -
abundance: -
v_gene: TRBV4-3
CDR3nt: TGCGCCAGCAGCCGGAGTGGTTCGGGGGCGGGTGAAAAACTGTTTTTT
CDR3aa: CASSRSGSGAGEKLFF

j_gene: TRBJ2-3
d_gene: TRBD2
abundance: few
v_gene: TRBV7-2
CDR3nt: TGTGCCAGCAACCCAGCGGGGGGGGTAGCAGATACGCAGTATTTT
CDR3aa: CASNPAGGVADTQYF

j_gene: TRBJ1-1
d_gene: -
abundance: -
v_gene: TRBV7-2
CDR3nt: TGTGCCAGCAGCAAAGGACTGAACACTGAAGCTTTCTTT
CDR3aa: CASSKGLNTEAFF

j_gene: TRBJ1-2
d_gene: -
abundance: -
v_gene: TRBV5-1
CDR3nt: TGCGCCAGCAGCAATGACGGGGACTATGGCTACACCTTC
CDR3aa: CASSNDGDYGYTF

j_gene: TRBJ2-1
d_gene: -
abundance: -
v_gene: TRBV20-1
CDR3nt: TGCAGTGCTCCTGGCGGGGCTTTTTACAATGAGCAGTTCTTC
CDR3aa: CSAPGGAFYNEQFF

j_gene: TRBJ2-7
d_gene: -
abundance: few
v_gene: TRBV12-3/TRBV12-4
CDR3nt: TGTGCCAGCAGTTTAGCGGTCGGGAGATCCTACAATGAGCAGTACTTC
CDR3aa: CASSLAVGRSYNEQYF

j_gene: TRBJ2-1
d_gene: TRBD1
abundance: -
v_gene: TRBV12-3/TRBV12-4
CDR3nt: TGTGCCAGCAGTTCCTATCCGGACAGGGAGTTCGGGGAGCAGTTCTTC
CDR3aa: CASSSYPDREFGEQFF

j_gene: TRBJ2-7
d_gene: -
abundance: -
v_gene: TRBV7-2
CDR3nt: TGTGCCAGCAGCCTCGTGTTTGGGGGTTCTTACGAGCAGTACTTC
CDR3aa: CASSLVFGGSYEQYF

j_gene: TRBJ1-5
d_gene: -
abundance: -
v_gene: TRBV5-5
CDR3nt: TGTGCCAGCAGCGAAGATAAAAGTCAGCCCCAGCATTTT
CDR3aa: CASSEDKSQPQHF

j_gene: TRBJ1-5
d_gene: -
abundance: -
v_gene: TRBV6-5
CDR3nt: TGTGCCAGCACTCTAAACTATGGGAGCAATCAGCCCCAGCATTTT
CDR3aa: CASTLNYGSNQPQHF

j_gene: TRBJ1-4
d_gene: TRBD1
abundance: -
v_gene: TRBV12-3/TRBV12-4
CDR3nt: TGTGCCACCGGGACAGGGAATAATGAAAAACTGTTTTTT
CDR3aa: CATGTGNNEKLFF

j_gene: TRBJ2-4
d_gene: TRBD1
abundance: few
v_gene: TRBV20-1
CDR3nt: TGCAGTGCCCTCCAGGGACAGGGAAACATTCAGTACTTC
CDR3aa: CSALQGQGNIQYF

j_gene: TRBJ2-1
d_gene: -
abundance: -
v_gene: TRBV6-5
CDR3nt: TGTGCCAGCAGTTCTCCGGGACTTCTATACAATGAGCAGTTCTTC
CDR3aa: CASSSPGLLYNEQFF

j_gene: TRBJ2-1
d_gene: -
abundance: -
v_gene: TRBV20-1
CDR3nt: TGCAGTGCCATACAGGGTCCCGGGGAGCTGTTCTTC
CDR3aa: CSAIQGPGELFF

j_gene: TRBJ2-1
d_gene: TRBD1
abundance: -
v_gene: TRBV6-6
CDR3nt: TGTGCCAGCAGATGGACTCGGGACAGAAACAATGAGCAGTTCTTC
CDR3aa: CASRWTRDRNNEQFF

j_gene: TRBJ1-1
d_gene: TRBD1
abundance: once
v_gene: TRBV5-1
CDR3nt: TGCGCCAGCAGCGCGGGACAGGGTGTTGAAGCTTTCTTT
CDR3aa: CASSAGQGVEAFF